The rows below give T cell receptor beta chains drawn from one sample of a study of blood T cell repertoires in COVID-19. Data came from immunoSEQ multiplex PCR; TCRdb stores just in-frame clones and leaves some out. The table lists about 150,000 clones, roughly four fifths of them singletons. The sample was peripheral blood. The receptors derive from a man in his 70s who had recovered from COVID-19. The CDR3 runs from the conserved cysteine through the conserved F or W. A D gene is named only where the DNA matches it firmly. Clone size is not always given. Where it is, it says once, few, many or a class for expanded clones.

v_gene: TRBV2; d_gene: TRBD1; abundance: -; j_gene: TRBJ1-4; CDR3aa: CASKGTATNEKLFF; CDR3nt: TGTGCCAGCAAAGGGACAGCAACTAATGAAAAACTGTTTTTT
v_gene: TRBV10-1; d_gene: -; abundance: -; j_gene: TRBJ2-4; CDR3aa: CASSESGPFKGAKNIQYF; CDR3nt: TGCGCCAGCAGTGAGTCCGGGCCGTTCAAGGGGGCCAAAAACATTCAGTACTTC
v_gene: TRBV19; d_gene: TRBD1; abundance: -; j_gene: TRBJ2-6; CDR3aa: CASLDRSGANVLTF; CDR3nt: TGTGCCAGTTTGGACAGGTCCGGGGCCAACGTCCTGACTTTC
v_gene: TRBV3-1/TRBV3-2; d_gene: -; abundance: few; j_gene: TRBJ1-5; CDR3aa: CASSQGGIQPQHF; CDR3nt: TGTGCCAGCAGCCAAGGAGGCATTCAGCCCCAGCATTTT
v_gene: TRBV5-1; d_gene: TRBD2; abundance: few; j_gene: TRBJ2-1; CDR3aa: CASSLGIAGTNEQFF; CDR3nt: TGCGCCAGCAGCTTAGGGATAGCGGGTACCAATGAGCAGTTCTTC
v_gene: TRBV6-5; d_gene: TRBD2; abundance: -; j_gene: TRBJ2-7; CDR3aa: CASSYWAGGPASEQYF; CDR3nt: TGTGCCAGCAGTTACTGGGCGGGAGGGCCGGCCAGCGAGCAGTACTTC
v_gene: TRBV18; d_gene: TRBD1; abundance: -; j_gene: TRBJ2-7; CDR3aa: CASSPPGGAEEQYF; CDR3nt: TGTGCCAGCTCACCACCAGGGGGCGCGGAAGAGCAGTACTTC
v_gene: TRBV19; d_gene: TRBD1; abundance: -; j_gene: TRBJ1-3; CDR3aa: CASRSGTGTSGNTIYF; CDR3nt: TGTGCCAGTAGGTCCGGGACAGGTACCTCTGGAAACACCATATATTTT
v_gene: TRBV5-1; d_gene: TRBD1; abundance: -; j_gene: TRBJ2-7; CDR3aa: CASSRQGNEQYF; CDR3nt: TGCGCCAGCAGCCGACAGGGCAACGAGCAGTACTTC
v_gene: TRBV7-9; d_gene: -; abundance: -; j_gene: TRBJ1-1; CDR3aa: CASSLSERTEAFF; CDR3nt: TGTGCCAGCAGCTTATCCGAACGGACTGAAGCTTTCTTT
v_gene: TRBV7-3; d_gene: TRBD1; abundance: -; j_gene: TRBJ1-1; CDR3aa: CASSPGQGNTEAFF; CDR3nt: TGTGCCAGCAGCCCCGGACAGGGTAACACTGAAGCTTTCTTT
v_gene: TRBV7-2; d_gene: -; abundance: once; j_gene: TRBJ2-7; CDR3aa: CASSLEGQGGYEQYF; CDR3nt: TGTGCCAGCAGCTTAGAAGGCCAGGGGGGCTACGAGCAGTACTTC
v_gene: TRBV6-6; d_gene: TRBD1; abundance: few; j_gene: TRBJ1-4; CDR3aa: CASTTDRVGEKLFF; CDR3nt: TGTGCCAGCACCACGGACAGGGTCGGAGAAAAACTGTTTTTT
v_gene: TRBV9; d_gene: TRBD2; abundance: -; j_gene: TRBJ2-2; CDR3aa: CASSGGLAGTYTGELFF; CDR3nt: TGTGCCAGCAGCGGGGGACTAGCGGGGACTTACACCGGGGAGCTGTTTTTT
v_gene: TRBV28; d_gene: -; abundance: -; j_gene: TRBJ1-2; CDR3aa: CASSWARGAGGYTF; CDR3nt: TGTGCCAGCAGTTGGGCGCGGGGGGCGGGTGGCTACACCTTC
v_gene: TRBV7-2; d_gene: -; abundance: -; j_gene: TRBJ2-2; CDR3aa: CASSLKQPTNTGELFF; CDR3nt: TGTGCCAGCAGCTTAAAACAGCCTACGAACACCGGGGAGCTGTTTTTT
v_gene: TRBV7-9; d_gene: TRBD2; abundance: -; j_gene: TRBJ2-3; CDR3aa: CASSSDPGGAGYTDTQYF; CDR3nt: TGTGCCAGCAGCTCCGACCCCGGGGGAGCGGGGTACACAGATACGCAGTATTTT
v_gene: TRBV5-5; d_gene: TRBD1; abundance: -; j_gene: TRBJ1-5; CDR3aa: CASSSRTGLNQPQHF; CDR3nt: TGTGCCAGCAGCTCTAGGACAGGACTAAATCAGCCCCAGCATTTT
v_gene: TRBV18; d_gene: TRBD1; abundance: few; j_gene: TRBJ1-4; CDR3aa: CASSTSGGENEKLFF; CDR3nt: TGTGCCAGCTCTACCTCAGGGGGAGAGAATGAAAAACTGTTTTTT
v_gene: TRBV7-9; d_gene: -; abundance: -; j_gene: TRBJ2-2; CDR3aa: CASSATEGSGNTGELFF; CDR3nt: TGTGCCAGCAGCGCAACGGAGGGTAGCGGGAACACCGGGGAGCTGTTTTTT
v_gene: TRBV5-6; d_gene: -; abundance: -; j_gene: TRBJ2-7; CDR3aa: CASSLAYGYEQYF; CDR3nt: TGTGCCAGCAGCTTGGCTTACGGCTACGAGCAGTACTTC
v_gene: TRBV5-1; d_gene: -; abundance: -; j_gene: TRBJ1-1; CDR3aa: CASSLGQVNTEAFF; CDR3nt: TGCGCCAGCAGCTTGGGACAGGTGAACACTGAAGCTTTCTTT
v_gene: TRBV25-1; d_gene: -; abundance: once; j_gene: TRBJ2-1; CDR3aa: CASSMDYQNEQFF; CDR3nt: TGTGCCAGCAGCATGGACTACCAAAATGAGCAGTTCTTC
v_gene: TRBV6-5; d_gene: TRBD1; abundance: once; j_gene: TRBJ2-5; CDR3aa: CASSYGTGKETQYF; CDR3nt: TGTGCCAGCAGTTACGGGACAGGGAAAGAGACCCAGTACTTC
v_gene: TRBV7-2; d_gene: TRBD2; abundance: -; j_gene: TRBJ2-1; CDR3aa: CASSKLAGDYNEQFF; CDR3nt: TGTGCCAGCAGCAAATTAGCGGGGGACTACAATGAGCAGTTCTTC
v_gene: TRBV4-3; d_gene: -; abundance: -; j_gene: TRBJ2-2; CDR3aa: CASSQEATRGTGELFF; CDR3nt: TGCGCCAGCAGCCAAGAAGCCACAAGGGGGACCGGGGAGCTGTTTTTT
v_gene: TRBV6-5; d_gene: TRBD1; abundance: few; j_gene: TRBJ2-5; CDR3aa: CASSYTGGETQYF; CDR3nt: TGTGCCAGCAGTTACACAGGGGGAGAGACCCAGTACTTC
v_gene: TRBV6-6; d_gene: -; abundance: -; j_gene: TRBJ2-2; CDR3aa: CASRSTGGYGELFF; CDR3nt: TGTGCCAGCAGATCCACGGGGGGCTACGGGGAGCTGTTTTTT
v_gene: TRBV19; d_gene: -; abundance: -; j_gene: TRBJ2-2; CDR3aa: CASSILGGPTGELFF; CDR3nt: TGTGCCAGTAGTATTTTGGGGGGACCCACCGGGGAGCTGTTTTTT
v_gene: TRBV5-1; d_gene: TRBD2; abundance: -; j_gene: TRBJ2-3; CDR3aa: CASSLLTSGSGPFTDTQYF; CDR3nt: TGCGCCAGCAGCCTACTGACTAGCGGGAGTGGTCCCTTCACAGATACGCAGTATTTT
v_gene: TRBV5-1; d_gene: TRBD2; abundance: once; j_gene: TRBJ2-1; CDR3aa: CASSLVGAGSSYNEQFF; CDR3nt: TGCGCCAGCAGCTTGGTGGGAGCGGGAAGCTCCTACAATGAGCAGTTCTTC
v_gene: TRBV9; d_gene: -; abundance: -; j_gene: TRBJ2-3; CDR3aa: CASRGTSTDTQYF; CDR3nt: TGTGCCAGCAGAGGGACTAGCACAGATACGCAGTATTTT
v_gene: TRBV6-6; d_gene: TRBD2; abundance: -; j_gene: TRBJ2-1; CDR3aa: CASSGLEGNEQFF; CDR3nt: TGTGCCAGCAGTGGACTAGAAGGCAATGAGCAGTTCTTC
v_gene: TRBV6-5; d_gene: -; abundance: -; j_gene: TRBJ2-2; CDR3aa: CASSYPRGKDTGELFF; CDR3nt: TGTGCCAGCAGTTACCCAAGGGGGAAGGACACCGGGGAGCTGTTTTTT
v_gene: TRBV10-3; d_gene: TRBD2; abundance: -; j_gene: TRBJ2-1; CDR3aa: CAISELAGLYNEQFF; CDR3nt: TGTGCCATCAGTGAGTTAGCGGGACTTTACAATGAGCAGTTCTTC
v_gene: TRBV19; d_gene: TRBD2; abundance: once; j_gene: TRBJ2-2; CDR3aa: CASSLLAGGRGGELFF; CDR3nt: TGTGCCAGTAGTTTGCTAGCGGGAGGGCGCGGCGGGGAGCTGTTTTTT
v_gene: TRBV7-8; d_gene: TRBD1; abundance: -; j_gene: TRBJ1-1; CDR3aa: CASSLTGGINTEAFF; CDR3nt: TGTGCCAGCAGCTTGACAGGGGGGATAAACACTGAAGCTTTCTTT
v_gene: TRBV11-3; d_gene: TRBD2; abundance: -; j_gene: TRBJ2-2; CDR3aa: CASSPREGGTGELFF; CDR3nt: TGTGCCAGCAGCCCGCGGGAGGGTGGCACCGGGGAGCTGTTTTTT
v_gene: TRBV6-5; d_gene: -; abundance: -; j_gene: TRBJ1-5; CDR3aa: CASSLTGLNQPQHF; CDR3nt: TGTGCCAGCAGCCTGACAGGTCTCAATCAGCCCCAGCATTTT
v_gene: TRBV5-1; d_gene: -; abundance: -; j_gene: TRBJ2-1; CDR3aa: CASSQTSFAYNEQFF; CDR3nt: TGCGCCAGCAGCCAAACTAGCTTCGCTTACAATGAGCAGTTCTTC
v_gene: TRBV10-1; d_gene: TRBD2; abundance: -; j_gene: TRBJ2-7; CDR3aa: CASSPQGSGSYEQYF; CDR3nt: TGCGCCAGCAGCCCCCAAGGTAGCGGGAGCTACGAGCAGTACTTC
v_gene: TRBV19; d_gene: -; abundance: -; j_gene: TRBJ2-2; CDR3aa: CASSTDRPNTGELFF; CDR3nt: TGTGCCAGTAGTACTGACAGGCCCAACACCGGGGAGCTGTTTTTT
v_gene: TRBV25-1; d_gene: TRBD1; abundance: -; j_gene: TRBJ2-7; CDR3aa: CASRGTGVYEQYF; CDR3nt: TGTGCCAGCAGGGGGACAGGGGTCTACGAGCAGTACTTC
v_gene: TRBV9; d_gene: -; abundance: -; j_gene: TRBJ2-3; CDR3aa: CASSTPPPENTQYF; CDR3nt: TGTGCCAGCAGCACACCGCCCCCGGAGAATACGCAGTATTTT
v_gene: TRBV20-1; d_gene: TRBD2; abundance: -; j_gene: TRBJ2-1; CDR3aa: CSASSQGLVYNEQFF; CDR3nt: TGCAGTGCTAGTAGCCAGGGACTAGTCTACAATGAGCAGTTCTTC
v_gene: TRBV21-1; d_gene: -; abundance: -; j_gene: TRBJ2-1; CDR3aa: CASETSHEQFF; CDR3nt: TGTGCCAGCGAAACTAGCCATGAGCAGTTCTTC
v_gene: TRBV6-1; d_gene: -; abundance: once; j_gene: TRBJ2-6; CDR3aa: CASSERGRQSGANVLTF; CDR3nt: TGTGCCAGCAGTGAAAGGGGCAGGCAATCCGGGGCCAACGTCCTGACTTTC
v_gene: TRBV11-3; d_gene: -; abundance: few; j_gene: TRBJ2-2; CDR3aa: CASSLGSAGSTGELFF; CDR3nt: TGTGCCAGCAGCTTAGGGTCGGCGGGCAGCACCGGGGAGCTGTTTTTT
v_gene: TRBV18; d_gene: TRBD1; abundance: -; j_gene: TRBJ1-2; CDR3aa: CASSAGQLFDGYTF; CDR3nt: TGTGCCAGCTCAGCGGGACAGCTTTTCGATGGCTACACCTTC
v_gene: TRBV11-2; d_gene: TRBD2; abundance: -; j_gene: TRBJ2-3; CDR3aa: CASTPRASGFTDTQYF; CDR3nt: TGTGCCAGCACCCCTCGGGCTAGCGGGTTCACAGATACGCAGTATTTT
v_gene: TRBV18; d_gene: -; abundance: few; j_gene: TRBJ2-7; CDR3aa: CASSRDSGEQYF; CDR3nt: TGTGCCAGCTCACGAGATTCGGGCGAGCAGTACTTC
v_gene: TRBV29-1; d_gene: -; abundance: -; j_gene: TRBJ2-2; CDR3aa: CSVVRGSYGTGELFF; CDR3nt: TGCAGCGTTGTACGCGGGTCTTATGGCACCGGGGAGCTGTTTTTT
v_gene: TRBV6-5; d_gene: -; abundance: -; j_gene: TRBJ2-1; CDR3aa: CASSRTWANEQFF; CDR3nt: TGTGCCAGCAGTCGTACCTGGGCGAATGAGCAGTTCTTC
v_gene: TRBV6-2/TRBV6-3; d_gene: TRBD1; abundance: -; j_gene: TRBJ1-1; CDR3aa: CASSQINRDSQNTEAFF; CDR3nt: TGTGCCAGCAGCCAAATTAACCGGGACAGCCAGAACACTGAAGCTTTCTTT
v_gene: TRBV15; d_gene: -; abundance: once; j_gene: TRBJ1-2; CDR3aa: CATSNGDGYTF; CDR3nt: TGTGCCACCAGCAACGGAGATGGCTACACCTTC